This is a list of T cell receptor beta chains from one sample in a study of cytomegalovirus exposure and HLA in healthy donors. The assay was immunoSEQ multiplex PCR, and TCRdb's table has in-frame clones only and misses some. The table shows 120,000 or so clones, with around 80% occurring only once. Source material: PBMCs. These receptors all come from a man aged 45-65 years in good health and CMV-seronegative. Both conserved end residues are part of each CDR3. D genes are given only for firm matches. Clone size, where shown, is once, few, many, or a class for clones that have expanded.

J gene: TRBJ2-2; D gene: TRBD1; clone size: .; V gene: TRBV6-5; CDR3 DNA: TGTGCCAGCAGTCCTGACAGGGCCGGGGAGCTGTTTTTT; CDR3 protein: CASSPDRAGELFF
J gene: TRBJ2-5; D gene: TRBD1; clone size: .; V gene: TRBV9; CDR3 DNA: TGTGCCAGCAGCGCCAACCGGGACAGAGAGACCCAGTACTTC; CDR3 protein: CASSANRDRETQYF
J gene: TRBJ2-7; D gene: .; clone size: .; V gene: TRBV4-3; CDR3 DNA: TGCGCCAGCAGCCAAGAGCTGGCGGAGGACTACGAGCAGTACTTC; CDR3 protein: CASSQELAEDYEQYF
J gene: TRBJ1-5; D gene: .; clone size: .; V gene: TRBV4-3; CDR3 DNA: TGCGCCAGCAGCCAAGATCTACGGCAAGGGAGTCAGCCCCAGCATTTT; CDR3 protein: CASSQDLRQGSQPQHF
J gene: TRBJ2-3; D gene: .; clone size: .; V gene: TRBV5-1; CDR3 DNA: TGCGCCAGCAAGAGGGGGGGCCTAAGCACAGATACGCAGTATTTT; CDR3 protein: CASKRGGLSTDTQYF
J gene: TRBJ2-1; D gene: TRBD2; clone size: .; V gene: TRBV29-1; CDR3 DNA: TGCAGCGTTGGACTAGCGGGAGTCAATGAGCAGTTCTTC; CDR3 protein: CSVGLAGVNEQFF
J gene: TRBJ1-1; D gene: TRBD1; clone size: .; V gene: TRBV4-2; CDR3 DNA: TGTGCCAGCAGCCAGGGGGACAGGGGATTAGGAAACACTGAAGCTTTCTTT; CDR3 protein: CASSQGDRGLGNTEAFF
J gene: TRBJ2-5; D gene: .; clone size: .; V gene: TRBV5-4; CDR3 DNA: TGTGCCAGCAGCTCGGACGGGGTCGAGCTGGAGACCCAGTACTTC; CDR3 protein: CASSSDGVELETQYF
J gene: TRBJ1-5; D gene: .; clone size: .; V gene: TRBV6-5; CDR3 DNA: TGTGCCAGCAGTTCCAGTCGACTTAACAATCAGCCCCAGCATTTT; CDR3 protein: CASSSSRLNNQPQHF
J gene: TRBJ2-7; D gene: TRBD1; clone size: few; V gene: TRBV7-9; CDR3 DNA: TGTGCCGGCAGCCCCGACAGGGGACAGGGCCGTCGGGAGCAGTACTTC; CDR3 protein: CAGSPDRGQGRREQYF
J gene: TRBJ2-5; D gene: .; clone size: .; V gene: TRBV6-5; CDR3 DNA: TGTGCCAGCACCACCGGGGAGACCCAGTACTTC; CDR3 protein: CASTTGETQYF
J gene: TRBJ2-5; D gene: .; clone size: .; V gene: TRBV28; CDR3 DNA: TGTGCCAGCAGTGGGGGGGACATCAGAGCGACCCAGTACTTC; CDR3 protein: CASSGGDIRATQYF
J gene: TRBJ2-2; D gene: .; clone size: .; V gene: TRBV5-1; CDR3 DNA: TGCGCCAGCAGCTTGCTAGCGAGCACCGGGGAGCTGTTTTTT; CDR3 protein: CASSLLASTGELFF
J gene: TRBJ1-1; D gene: TRBD1; clone size: .; V gene: TRBV7-6; CDR3 DNA: TGTGCCAGCAGTTTGGGACAGGGAAGCGCCGCTTTCTTT; CDR3 protein: CASSLGQGSAAFF
J gene: TRBJ1-1; D gene: .; clone size: .; V gene: TRBV6-4; CDR3 DNA: TGTGCCAGCAGTGAAGCTAGTCGACCGACGAACACTGAAGCTTTCTTT; CDR3 protein: CASSEASRPTNTEAFF
J gene: TRBJ1-1; D gene: .; clone size: .; V gene: TRBV29-1; CDR3 DNA: TGCAGCGGGAGAAGCACGACGGGTGAAGCTTTCTTT; CDR3 protein: CSGRSTTGEAFF
J gene: TRBJ1-2; D gene: TRBD1; clone size: .; V gene: TRBV20-1; CDR3 DNA: TGCAGTGCAGGGGACAGCTATGGCTACACCTTC; CDR3 protein: CSAGDSYGYTF
J gene: TRBJ2-1; D gene: TRBD2; clone size: .; V gene: TRBV18; CDR3 DNA: TGTGCCAGCTCACCCACACTAGCGGGGGGCAACAATGAGCAGTTCTTC; CDR3 protein: CASSPTLAGGNNEQFF
J gene: TRBJ2-7; D gene: .; clone size: .; V gene: TRBV19; CDR3 DNA: TGTGCCAGTAGTGTCTCAGGGGCAAACTCCTACGAGCAGTACTTC; CDR3 protein: CASSVSGANSYEQYF
J gene: TRBJ1-4; D gene: TRBD1; clone size: once; V gene: TRBV13; CDR3 DNA: TGTGCCAGCAGCCCCGGACAGGGTTATGAAAAACTGTTTTTT; CDR3 protein: CASSPGQGYEKLFF
J gene: TRBJ2-3; D gene: .; clone size: .; V gene: TRBV19; CDR3 DNA: TGTGCCAGTAGTCCAACGACTAGACCCACAGATACGCAGTATTTT; CDR3 protein: CASSPTTRPTDTQYF
J gene: TRBJ2-7; D gene: .; clone size: .; V gene: TRBV15; CDR3 DNA: TGTGCCACCAGCAGAGATTTGGGGGCGCCCCTTAACGAGCAGTACTTC; CDR3 protein: CATSRDLGAPLNEQYF
J gene: TRBJ2-7; D gene: TRBD2; clone size: .; V gene: TRBV7-2; CDR3 DNA: TGTGCCAGCAGCCCCCGACTAGCGGGAGCGTCCGACGAGCAGTACTTC; CDR3 protein: CASSPRLAGASDEQYF
J gene: TRBJ1-5; D gene: TRBD1; clone size: .; V gene: TRBV6-6; CDR3 DNA: TGTGCCAGCAGTTACGACAGGGGGACGAAGCAGCCCCAGCATTTT; CDR3 protein: CASSYDRGTKQPQHF
J gene: TRBJ1-2; D gene: .; clone size: few; V gene: TRBV13; CDR3 DNA: TGTGCCAGCACGGGGGGTCAGGGCTATGGCTACACCTTC; CDR3 protein: CASTGGQGYGYTF
J gene: TRBJ2-3; D gene: .; clone size: .; V gene: TRBV7-3; CDR3 DNA: TGTGCCAGCAGCTTAGGGGGAGGGGGTAGGAGGACAGATACGCAGTATTTT; CDR3 protein: CASSLGGGGRRTDTQYF
J gene: TRBJ2-1; D gene: TRBD1; clone size: .; V gene: TRBV6-5; CDR3 DNA: TGTGCCAGCAGTTCTCTGACAGGGGGCTCCTACAATGAGCAGTTCTTC; CDR3 protein: CASSSLTGGSYNEQFF
J gene: TRBJ1-2; D gene: .; clone size: .; V gene: TRBV19; CDR3 DNA: TGTGCCAGTGGCTCCGGACACCTACTAAACTATGGCTACACCTTC; CDR3 protein: CASGSGHLLNYGYTF
J gene: TRBJ2-7; D gene: TRBD2; clone size: few; V gene: TRBV2; CDR3 DNA: TGTGCCAGCAGTGAATCCCTCCGACTAGCGGGGGCCTCCTACGAGCAGTACTTC; CDR3 protein: CASSESLRLAGASYEQYF
J gene: TRBJ2-7; D gene: .; clone size: .; V gene: TRBV5-1; CDR3 DNA: TGCGCCAGCAGCTTGGACCCAGGACTCGAGCAGTACTTC; CDR3 protein: CASSLDPGLEQYF
J gene: TRBJ2-1; D gene: TRBD2; clone size: .; V gene: TRBV7-3; CDR3 DNA: TGTGCCAGCAGCTTACCGACTAGCGGCTACAATGAGCAGTTCTTC; CDR3 protein: CASSLPTSGYNEQFF
J gene: TRBJ2-3; D gene: .; clone size: .; V gene: TRBV5-8; CDR3 DNA: TGTGCCAGCAGCGGAGGGACCCGCACAGATACGCAGTATTTT; CDR3 protein: CASSGGTRTDTQYF
J gene: TRBJ2-2; D gene: TRBD1; clone size: .; V gene: TRBV28; CDR3 DNA: TGTGCCAGCAGTCCAGGGGGATTGAGCACCGGGGAGCTGTTTTTT; CDR3 protein: CASSPGGLSTGELFF
J gene: TRBJ2-2; D gene: .; clone size: .; V gene: TRBV7-2; CDR3 DNA: TGTGCCAGCAGCTTATTTGAGGCGGGGGCCACCGGGGAGCTGTTTTTT; CDR3 protein: CASSLFEAGATGELFF
J gene: TRBJ1-1; D gene: .; clone size: .; V gene: TRBV19; CDR3 DNA: TGTGCCAGTAGTTCATACAGGGACACTGAAGCTTTCTTT; CDR3 protein: CASSSYRDTEAFF
J gene: TRBJ2-7; D gene: .; clone size: once; V gene: TRBV5-1; CDR3 DNA: TGCGCCAGCAGCTTTATCAGGGGTATGCGGTGGAACGAGCAGTACTTC; CDR3 protein: CASSFIRGMRWNEQYF
J gene: TRBJ1-2; D gene: .; clone size: few; V gene: TRBV6-5; CDR3 DNA: TGTGCCAGTGGGGGGAACTATGGCTACACCTTC; CDR3 protein: CASGGNYGYTF
J gene: TRBJ1-6; D gene: .; clone size: .; V gene: TRBV6-5; CDR3 DNA: TGTGCCAGCAGTCGACCGGGGGGCTTGGGGCCCCTCCACTTT; CDR3 protein: CASSRPGGLGPLHF
J gene: TRBJ1-5; D gene: .; clone size: .; V gene: TRBV15; CDR3 DNA: TGTGCCACCAGCAGAGAAAACTTCGCTAGGCAGCCCCAGCATTTT; CDR3 protein: CATSRENFARQPQHF
J gene: TRBJ2-2; D gene: TRBD1; clone size: .; V gene: TRBV9; CDR3 DNA: TGTGCCAGCAGCGTTGGGATTAGACAGGGGAACACCGGGGAGCTGTTCTTT; CDR3 protein: CASSVGIRQGNTGELFF
J gene: TRBJ1-1; D gene: TRBD1; clone size: .; V gene: TRBV7-8; CDR3 DNA: TGTGCCAGCAGCTCTACAGGGGCCCTGAACACTGAAGCTTTCTTT; CDR3 protein: CASSSTGALNTEAFF
J gene: TRBJ2-5; D gene: TRBD2; clone size: .; V gene: TRBV7-8; CDR3 DNA: TGTGCCAGCAGCTTAGGTGCCGGGACTAGCGTTGAGACCCAGTACTTC; CDR3 protein: CASSLGAGTSVETQYF
J gene: TRBJ2-5; D gene: TRBD2; clone size: .; V gene: TRBV11-3; CDR3 DNA: TGTGCCAGCAGCCGGGAGGGGGGGGAGACCCAGTACTTC; CDR3 protein: CASSREGGETQYF
J gene: TRBJ2-1; D gene: TRBD2; clone size: once; V gene: TRBV29-1; CDR3 DNA: TGCAGCGGCAGGACTAGCTCCAATGAGCAGTTCTTC; CDR3 protein: CSGRTSSNEQFF
J gene: TRBJ2-7; D gene: .; clone size: .; V gene: TRBV6-1; CDR3 DNA: TGTGCCAGCAGTGAGCCTACGACAGGCCCGGGGTACTTC; CDR3 protein: CASSEPTTGPGYF
J gene: TRBJ2-7; D gene: .; clone size: .; V gene: TRBV6-6; CDR3 DNA: TGTGCCAGCAGGGCCCGAGGGCGCGACTACGAGCAGTACTTC; CDR3 protein: CASRARGRDYEQYF
J gene: TRBJ2-4; D gene: .; clone size: few; V gene: TRBV2; CDR3 DNA: TGTGCCAGCAGTGGTAGCGCGAGGGGGTCTGGCATTCAGTACTTC; CDR3 protein: CASSGSARGSGIQYF
J gene: TRBJ1-1; D gene: TRBD1; clone size: .; V gene: TRBV19; CDR3 DNA: TGTGCCAGTAGTATGCCCGGGACAGTGAACACTGAAGCTTTCTTT; CDR3 protein: CASSMPGTVNTEAFF
J gene: TRBJ2-2; D gene: .; clone size: .; V gene: TRBV7-2; CDR3 DNA: TGTGCCAGCAGCTCCGGGACTTTGAACACCGGGGAGCTGTTTTTT; CDR3 protein: CASSSGTLNTGELFF
J gene: TRBJ2-7; D gene: TRBD1; clone size: .; V gene: TRBV7-2; CDR3 DNA: TGTGCCAGCAGCTTGAGGACAGGGGTTACCTACGAGCAGTACTTC; CDR3 protein: CASSLRTGVTYEQYF